These T cell receptor beta chains were read from a single sample in a study of naive and memory T cell subsets. TCRdb processed the UMI-ligation and nested PCR reads anew with MiXCR; each CDR3 protein has one entry. The sample includes over 30,000 distinct CDR3 sequences, 15% to 20% of them seen just once. The sample comprised effector memory CD4+ T cells from blood. These receptors were obtained from a human donor in good health. The CDR3 runs from the conserved cysteine through the conserved F or W. D genes are given only for firm matches. Size tells how often a clone was seen (once, few, many) or the class of an expanded clone, and some rows leave it out.

d_call,cdr3_length,clone_size,j_call,v_call,cdr3_nt,cdr3_aa
-,14,many,TRBJ2-1,TRBV18,TGTGCCAGCTCAAGGGGGCCTAGCGGGAATGAGCAGTTCTTC,CASSRGPSGNEQFF
-,11,few,TRBJ1-6,TRBV5-1,TGCGCCAGCAGTGAAAATTCACCCCTCCACTTT,CASSENSPLHF
TRBD1,13,few,TRBJ1-2,TRBV28,TGTGCCAGCAGCTGGGACAGGGAGTTTGGCTACACCTTC,CASSWDREFGYTF
TRBD1,14,-,TRBJ1-5,TRBV12-5,TGTGCTAGTGGTCCGGGACAGGGGAATCAGCCCCAGCATTTT,CASGPGQGNQPQHF
TRBD1,16,-,TRBJ2-5,TRBV5-1,TGCGCCAGCAGCTTAAGGACAGGGGTTGTCGGGGAGACCCAGTACTTC,CASSLRTGVVGETQYF
TRBD2,17,-,TRBJ2-3,TRBV20-1,TGCAGTGCTCCACAGACTAGCGGGTACACTAGCACAGATACGCAGTATTTT,CSAPQTSGYTSTDTQYF
TRBD2,14,many,TRBJ2-1,TRBV29-1,TGCAGCGCGTGCGAGCGGGAGGGCCGTGGTGAGCAGTTCTTC,CSACEREGRGEQFF
-,13,many,TRBJ1-1,TRBV10-3,TGTGCCATCAGGGACAAGGGGAACACTGAAGCTTTCTTT,CAIRDKGNTEAFF
TRBD1,13,-,TRBJ2-7,TRBV12-3/TRBV12-4,TGTGCCAGCAGTCGGGACAGGGGTGTACAGCAGTACTTC,CASSRDRGVQQYF
-,15,-,TRBJ2-7,TRBV7-2,TGTGCCAGCAGCTTATCAGGCGGAAGCTCCTACGAGCAGTACTTC,CASSLSGGSSYEQYF
-,12,-,TRBJ2-5,TRBV20-1,TGCAGTGCTAGCCCAGGGTCGGCTACCCAGTACTTC,CSASPGSATQYF
-,14,many,TRBJ1-5,TRBV6-5,TGTGCCAGCAGCGGTGGGGTTAGCAATCAGCCCCAGCATTTT,CASSGGVSNQPQHF
-,16,-,TRBJ2-3,TRBV7-8,TGTGCCAGCAGCTTAGTGGCAGGGGGGCCGGGGAATACGCAGTATTTT,CASSLVAGGPGNTQYF
TRBD1,14,medium-sized,TRBJ1-2,TRBV20-1,TGCAGTGCTCCACGGGACAGGGAAATCTATGGCTACACCTTC,CSAPRDREIYGYTF
-,14,-,TRBJ1-4,TRBV7-9,TGTGCCAGCAGCTTAGGCAGTATTAATGAAAAACTGTTTTTT,CASSLGSINEKLFF
-,16,medium-sized,TRBJ1-5,TRBV2,TGTGCCAGCCACGGGTCCAATCGGGGGAACAATCAGCCCCAGCATTTT,CASHGSNRGNNQPQHF
-,17,many,TRBJ2-3,TRBV10-3,TGTGCCATCAGTGACGAGTGGGACTTTGGGTTTTCAGATACGCAGTATTTT,CAISDEWDFGFSDTQYF
-,17,medium-sized,TRBJ1-1,TRBV12-3/TRBV12-4,TGTGCCAGCAGTTTAGGTACCCATTTCCGACCGAACACTGAAGCTTTCTTT,CASSLGTHFRPNTEAFF